This section outlines one T cell receptor beta chain sequence together with its context. The antigen is not known. This record comes from a study of cytomegalovirus exposure and HLA in healthy donors. Turning to the study itself: Early on, a data release was issued that held 80 million or so unique TCRs from HLA-typed donors. Study-level points and caveats: HLA alleles showed associations with 16,951 TCR beta sequences in a later analysis, at a 0.05 false discovery rate. A later look showed TCR association rates differing by HLA locus, highest for DRB1 and lowest for HLA-C.

The CDR3 is made up of 13 amino acids. Germline CDR1 is SGHAT and CDR2 is FQDESV (reference sequence). Trimming cost V 5 bases and J 10 bases, with 15 bases left between them. Amplification used 60 Vbeta primers and 13 Jbeta primers. Generated by immunoSEQ multiplex PCR, the TCRdb table keeps only in-frame clones and is missing some. The data show some 200,000 clones, with about three quarters seen just once and 1.5% to 2% held by the top ten. Sequences were obtained from PBMCs. This sequence originates from a man aged 18 to 29 in good health and CMV-seronegative. This chain links TRBV11-1 with TRBJ2-1; maybe TRBD1 (6 bases). The CDR3 nucleotides are TGTGCCAGCAGCCTACCCGACAGGATGGAGCAGTTCTTC. It specifies CASSLPDRMEQFF.